What follows are 3 T cell receptor beta chains derived from one specimen sequenced in a study of T cell repertoires in cytomegalovirus infection. TCRdb re-called the reads through MiXCR, storing one row per CDR3 protein. The repertoire includes 170,000 or so distinct CDR3 sequences, 17% of them detected once, and under 30% sits in the top ten. What was sequenced was CD8+ T cells from PBMCs. The receptors were gathered from a human donor in good health (CMV status not recorded). Some clones in this sample may be carry-over from other donors' samples.

The sample holds many counts of this clonotype. The genes are TRBV7-2 and TRBJ1-5, with D tentatively TRBD1 (5 bases). Germline loops: CDR1 SGHTA, CDR2 FQGNSA. Trimming took off 1 base at V and 4 bases at J, with 17 bases between the two ends. This CDR3 region has 17 residues. Written as DNA, the CDR3 is TGTGCCAGCAGCTTAGAGTGGGGGGACGTATGGAATCAGCCCCAGCATTTT. Its protein is CASSLEWGDVWNQPQHF.

The V gene is TRBV28, the J gene TRBJ2-5, with TRBD2 identical over 12 bases. V lost 6 bases and J lost 4; bases outside the gene matches: 6. The CDR3 sequence is 15 residues long. Per germline, CDR1 MDHEN and CDR2 SYDVKM. This CDR3 reads CASSKGLAGRETQYF. In DNA, the CDR3 is TGTGCCAGCAGCAAAGGACTAGCGGGGAGAGAGACCCAGTACTTC.

This sequence joins TRBV7-2 and TRBJ2-1; tentatively, D is TRBD1 or TRBD2 (5 bases each). The CDR3 has 13 residues. Between the trimmed V and J ends, which lost 3 bases and 7 bases, there was a span of 10 bases. Germline CDR1 and CDR2: SGHTA and FQGNSA. For the CDR3, the DNA is TGTGCCAGCAGCTTCATAGGGGAGAATGAGCAGTTCTTC. Its protein product is CASSFIGENEQFF.